Below are 16 T cell receptor beta chains sequenced from a single sample in a study of T-cell reconstitution after alpha-beta-depleted transplantation in children. For TCRbeta, the library was prepared with unique molecular identifiers. TCRdb redid the calling of the PCR reads with MiXCR, one entry per CDR3 protein. The sample lists fewer than 550,000 distinct CDR3 sequences, over 10% occurring once. Sequencing used PBMCs, mostly from graft donor cells, obtained 180 days after TCRalphabeta/CD19-depleted stem cell transplant. Every receptor here comes from a female patient under 10 years old who had a stem cell transplant for aplastic anemia, so the T cells may come from the graft donor.

This clonotype came up many times. The J gene is TRBJ2-5, the V gene TRBV3-1; 7 nucleotides match TRBD2. There are 17 residues in the CDR3. Germline CDR1 LGHDT, CDR2 YNNKEL (reference sequence). V shed 0 bases, J shed 0 bases, and the junction held 7 bases outside the gene matches. CDR3 region: CASSQESPGGHQETQYF. The CDR3 nucleotides read TGTGCCAGCAGCCAAGAAAGTCCGGGAGGCCACCAAGAGACCCAGTACTTC.

The rearrangement joins TRBV29-1 to TRBJ2-3; unclear D gene. The CDR3 runs 14 residues. V shed 5 bases and J shed 5 bases, with 17 bases lying between them. Germline CDR1 is SQVTM and CDR2 is ANQGSEA. The DNA of the CDR3 is TGCAGCGTTCGTTCCTACCGGCTTAGAGATACGCAGTATTTT. Translating gives CSVRSYRLRDTQYF.

V gene TRBV2 combines with J gene TRBJ2-3; 7 nucleotides line up with TRBD1. The CDR3 sequence is 15 residues long. V shed 6 bases, J shed 7 bases, and the junction held 13 bases outside the gene matches. The V gene's germline CDR1 is SNHLY and CDR2 FYNNEI. In DNA form, the CDR3 reads TGTGCCAGCAGAATCACAGGGGCCGCGCCCCATACGCAGTATTTT. Protein: CASRITGAAPHTQYF.

This clonotype was counted only a few times. As DNA, the CDR3 is TGTGCCAGCAGCTTACGTCTAGCGGCCCACGAGCAGTACTTC. It translates to CASSLRLAAHEQYF. V and J are TRBV7-8 and TRBJ2-7; the match to TRBD2 covers 7 bases. V was clipped by 2 bases and J by 5 bases; unmatched bases: 6. This CDR3 spans 14 amino acids. Germline loops: CDR1 SGHVS, CDR2 FQNEAQ. The complete variable domain, with remaining parts taken from reference TRBV7-8 and TRBJ2-7, reads GAGVSQSPRYKVAKRGQDVALRCDPISGHVSLFWYQQALGQGPEFLTYFQNEAQLDKSGLPSDRFFAERPEGSVSTLKIQRTQQEDSAVYLCASSLRLAAHEQYFGPGTRLTVT.

This clonotype was seen a handful of times. This chain uses TRBV29-1 with TRBJ1-1, with 9 bases aligning to TRBD1. Trimming removed 4 bases from V and 1 base from J; junction bases left unmatched: 4. The CDR3 has 14 residues. Per the germline V gene, CDR1 is SQVTM and CDR2 is ANQGSEA. The CDR3 loop reads CSVAGQGWNTEAFF. The DNA for the CDR3 is TGCAGCGTTGCCGGACAGGGGTGGAACACTGAAGCTTTCTTT.

This clonotype was detected a few times. The rearrangement uses TRBV7-9 and TRBJ2-4, with TRBD1 as a possible D gene (6 bases). The CDR3 spans 17 residues. CDR1 is SEHNR, CDR2 FQNEAQ, per germline (reference sequence). V lost 3 bases and J lost 1, with 16 bases in between. The DNA of the CDR3 is TGTGCCAGCAGCTTGGTAGGGGGTGGAGTCGCCAAAAACATTCAGTACTTC. The encoded protein is CASSLVGGGVAKNIQYF. Full variable domain (rest looked up from reference TRBV7-9 and TRBJ2-4): DTGVSQNPRHKITKRGQNVTFRCDPISEHNRLYWYRQTLGQGPEFLTYFQNEAQLEKSRLLSDRFSAERPKGSFSTLEIQRTEQGDSAMYLCASSLVGGGVAKNIQYFGAGTRLSVL.

The chain recombines TRBV7-2 with TRBJ2-7; 11 bases align to TRBD2. Losses at the gene ends were 5 bases for V and 6 bases for J; bases not matched to a gene: 3. From germline, CDR1 is SGHTA and CDR2 FQGNSA. The CDR3 loop spans 13 amino acids. CDR3 sequence: CASSPGTSGEQYV. For the CDR3, the DNA is TGTGCCAGCAGCCCCGGGACTAGCGGCGAGCAGTACGTC.

With regard to this clonotype: A clone one base away is much larger, so this may be a read error. The rearrangement uses TRBV2 and TRBJ1-5; TRBD1 might be the D (6 bases). This CDR3 spans 16 amino acids. From germline, CDR1 is SNHLY and CDR2 FYNNEI. The ends were cut back, 3 bases at V and 4 bases at J, with 16 bases in the middle. The CDR3 loop is CASSDSGAWVNQPQHF. In DNA form, the CDR3 reads TGTGCCAGCAGTGATTCGGGGGCTTGGGTTAATCAGCCCCAGCATTTT.

This clonotype turned up a few times. The chain couples TRBV7-2 to TRBJ1-4; 10 nucleotides align to TRBD1. The germline gives CDR1 SGHTA, CDR2 FQGNSA. CDR3 size: 14 residues. V lost 5 bases to trimming and J lost 8 bases; unmatched junction nucleotides: 5. The CDR3 reads CASSRDRGEEKLFF. CDR3 nucleotide sequence: TGTGCCAGCAGCAGGGACAGGGGTGAAGAAAAACTGTTTTTT.

In its sample, this clonotype was seen many times. The chain links TRBV20-1 to TRBJ2-5; no firm D call. CDR3 length: 14 amino acids. The V gene's germline CDR1 is DFQATT and CDR2 SNEGSKA (reference sequence). V shed 0 bases and J shed 4 bases, with 12 bases lying between them. CDR3 sequence: CSARDPRNRETQYF. In nucleotides, the CDR3 is TGCAGTGCTAGAGACCCCAGGAACAGAGAGACCCAGTACTTC.

There are a few counts of this clonotype. The genes are TRBV11-3 and TRBJ2-1; TRBD2 might be the D (6 bases). Deletions cut 5 bases from V and 7 bases from J, with 15 bases between. This CDR3 is built from 14 residues. Germline CDR1 and CDR2: SGHNT and YENEEA. The CDR3 reads CASSRRGAGNEQFF. CDR3 sequence (DNA): TGTGCCAGCAGCCGGCGGGGAGCTGGGAATGAGCAGTTCTTC.

This clonotype was seen more than once but under ten times. The chain has TRBV27 and TRBJ2-3; perhaps TRBD1 as D (5 bases). Per germline, CDR1 MNHEY and CDR2 SMNVEV (reference sequence). The CDR3 totals 16 residues. V was shortened by 2 bases and J by 0 bases, with 12 bases between the two germline ends. The CDR3 nucleotides read TGTGCCAGCAGTTTACTTTCAGGGCCTAGCACAGATACGCAGTATTTT. Its translation: CASSLLSGPSTDTQYF.

The chain recombines TRBV18 with TRBJ2-2; D is uncertain. CDR1 and CDR2 (germline): KGHSH, LQKENI. This CDR3 region has 15 residues. V was clipped by 1 base and J by 1 base, with 7 bases between them. The CDR3: CASSPLSGNTGELFF. For the CDR3, the DNA is TGTGCCAGCTCACCACTCTCCGGGAACACCGGGGAGCTGTTTTTT.

This clonotype occurred a few times. The gene calls are TRBV15 and TRBJ2-2; a weak D match, TRBD1 (6 bases). CDR1 is LNHNV and CDR2 is YYDKDF in the germline V gene (reference sequence). Trimming took 0 bases from V and 7 from J, leaving 18 bases between them. This CDR3 is built from 17 residues. The CDR3 spells CATSRDKDSLWFGELFF. CDR3 nucleotides: TGTGCCACCAGCAGAGATAAGGACAGTTTATGGTTCGGGGAGCTGTTTTTT.

In its sample, this clonotype was seen many times. This rearrangement joins TRBV6-5 to TRBJ2-5, with D perhaps matching TRBD1 or TRBD2 (7 bases each). CDR3 size: 17 residues. V dropped 1 base and J dropped 0 bases, with 15 bases sitting between them. The V gene's germline CDR1 is MNHEY and CDR2 SVGAGI. The CDR3 region is CASSYFSGTEYQETQYF. The CDR3 coding sequence is TGTGCCAGCAGTTACTTCAGCGGGACAGAGTACCAAGAGACCCAGTACTTC.

J is TRBJ2-3 and V is TRBV7-8; D uncertain. The V gene's germline CDR1 is SGHVS and CDR2 FQNEAQ. V was cut by 0 bases and J by 2 bases, with 6 bases left in between. CDR3 length: 14 amino acids. CDR3 residues: CASSLAANTDTQYF. The CDR3 coding sequence is TGTGCCAGCAGCTTAGCAGCTAACACAGATACGCAGTATTTT. Full variable domain (remainder filled in from reference TRBV7-8 and TRBJ2-3): GAGVSQSPRYKVAKRGQDVALRCDPISGHVSLFWYQQALGQGPEFLTYFQNEAQLDKSGLPSDRFFAERPEGSVSTLKIQRTQQEDSAVYLCASSLAANTDTQYFGPGTRLTVL.